This TCR beta chain is drawn from a study of response to subunit inactivated influenza vaccine. J gave up 5 bases and V 8 bases, and 22 bases lay outside the gene matches. CDR1 and CDR2 from the germline V gene are KGHDR and SFDVKD. This CDR3 is built from 19 residues. TCRdb fed the RT-PCR reads into MiXCR, producing one record per CDR3 protein. The sample lists about 570,000 distinct CDR3 sequences, about 10% seen once, with 9.5% to 11% in the top ten. This clonotype occurred a few times. The same data also went into a second study, on T cells expressing NK-cell markers. That source reports: The authors made TCR beta cDNA libraries by 5'RACE template switching. This switching added a universal primer site and UMIs. From sorted CD3+CD56+NKG2C+, CD3+CD56+NKG2C- and CD3+CD56-NKG2C+ T cells came the TCR beta repertoires. Of the CD8+ T cell pool in five or six donors, roughly 1.0-7.5% was accounted for by dominant NKG2C+ clonotypes.

The rearrangement joins TRBV24-1 to TRBJ2-1; 8 nucleotides line up with TRBD1. The sequence was obtained from a man aged 50-59 years who received an inactivated influenza vaccine. Sequencing was performed on PBMCs from blood, taken on the day of vaccination. CDR3 amino acids: CATNPGARGQDIGNNEQFF. The CDR3, as DNA: TGTGCCACCAACCCCGGTGCCAGGGGGCAAGACATAGGAAACAATGAGCAGTTCTTC.